This T cell receptor beta chain was observed in a study of CD8 T cells in ankylosing spondylitis. There are many counts of this clonotype. MiXCR was run by TCRdb on the 5' RACE reads, yielding one entry per CDR3 protein. The data hold 200,000 or so distinct CDR3 sequences, with over 15% observed a single time. The V and J ends lost 4 bases and 5 bases, in that order; junction bases with no gene match: 9. Looked up from germline, CDR1 is MGHDK and CDR2 is SYGVNS. CDR3 length equals 15 residues. This TCR was sampled from a male donor aged 5-29 years with ankylosing spondylitis or in good health (not recorded which). Sequenced input: blood, either unsorted or a sorted T cell fraction (not recorded which). This rearrangement joins TRBV25-1 to TRBJ2-3, with 7 bases fitting TRBD2. The CDR3 sequence: CASSGWEGPGDTQYF. CDR3 sequence (DNA): TGTGCCAGCAGTGGGTGGGAGGGCCCTGGAGATACGCAGTATTTT.